This TCR beta chain was observed in a study of CD8+CD57+ T cells in acquired aplastic anemia. The study, taken as a whole, reports: No significant difference in CD8+ Simpson's diversity was found between patients and controls.

Genomic DNA templated the TCR beta VDJ and CDR3 profiling. TCRdb fed the reads into MiXCR, producing one record per CDR3 protein. Counted here are fewer than 200,000 distinct CDR3 sequences, more than 45% occurring once; the ten biggest clones make up 1.1%. This CDR3 is built from 17 residues. The ends were cut back, 3 bases at V and 6 bases at J, with 23 bases in the middle. Germline-derived CDR1 and CDR2 are SGHAT and FQDESV (reference sequence). Sequenced patients had shown CD8+CD57+ cell expansion by flow cytometry. As regards this clonotype: Its antigen is unknown.

The receptor was derived from a human donor with aplastic anemia. V and J are TRBV11-1 and TRBJ1-2; D gene ambiguous. Material: sorted CD4+, CD8+, or CD8+CD57+ T cells (not recorded which) from PBMCs. The CDR3 DNA follows: TGTGCCAGCAGCTTTGGCACTGGTCAAGGACCCCCTGATGGCTACACCTTC. This sequence encodes CASSFGTGQGPPDGYTF.